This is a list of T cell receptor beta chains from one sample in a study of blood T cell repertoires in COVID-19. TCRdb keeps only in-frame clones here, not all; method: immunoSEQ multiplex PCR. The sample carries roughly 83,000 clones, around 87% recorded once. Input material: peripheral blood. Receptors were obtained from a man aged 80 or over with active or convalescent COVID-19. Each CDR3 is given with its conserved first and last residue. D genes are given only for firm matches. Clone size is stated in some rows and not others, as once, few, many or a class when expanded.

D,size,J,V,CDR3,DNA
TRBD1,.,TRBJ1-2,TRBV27,CASSPGQGGGYTF,TGTGCCAGCAGTCCCGGACAGGGAGGTGGCTACACCTTC
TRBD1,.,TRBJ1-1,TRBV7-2,CASSLVGQITLNTEAFF,TGTGCCAGCAGCTTAGTGGGACAGATAACCTTGAACACTGAAGCTTTCTTT
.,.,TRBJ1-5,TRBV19,CASDSGVEDQPQHF,TGTGCCAGTGACTCGGGAGTGGAGGATCAGCCCCAGCATTTT
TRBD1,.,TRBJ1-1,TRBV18,CASSLGQDFEAFF,TGTGCCAGCTCGTTGGGACAGGACTTTGAAGCTTTCTTT
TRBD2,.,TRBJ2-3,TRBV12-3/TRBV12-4,CASRLAGGDTQYF,TGTGCCAGCAGACTAGCGGGAGGGGATACGCAGTATTTT
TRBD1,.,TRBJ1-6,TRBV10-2,CASRDRVSPLHF,TGCGCCAGCAGGGACAGGGTCTCACCCCTCCACTTT
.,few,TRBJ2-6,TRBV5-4,CASSLGTDRSGANVLTF,TGTGCCAGCAGCTTGGGGACAGACCGCTCTGGGGCCAACGTCCTGACTTTC
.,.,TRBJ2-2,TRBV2,CASRGAQNTGELFF,TGTGCCAGCAGAGGGGCCCAGAACACCGGGGAGCTGTTTTTT
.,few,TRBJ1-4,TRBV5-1,CASSEGLANEKLFF,TGCGCCAGCAGCGAGGGACTGGCTAATGAAAAACTGTTTTTT
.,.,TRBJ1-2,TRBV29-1,CSVGSERNHGGTF,TGCAGCGTTGGTTCCGAGAGGAACCACGGTGGCACCTTC
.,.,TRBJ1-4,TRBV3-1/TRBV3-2,CASSRPPGATNEKLFF,TGTGCCAGCAGCAGACCCCCGGGGGCAACTAATGAAAAACTGTTTTTT
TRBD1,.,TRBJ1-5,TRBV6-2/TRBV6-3,CASSYYGTGHQPQHF,TGTGCCAGCAGTTATTACGGGACAGGGCATCAGCCCCAGCATTTT
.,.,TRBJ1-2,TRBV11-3,CASSLGRDNYGYTF,TGTGCCAGCAGCTTGGGCAGGGATAACTATGGCTACACCTTC
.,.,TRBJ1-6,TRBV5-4,CASSLRPVGGNSPLHF,TGTGCCAGCAGCTTGAGGCCGGTGGGGGGTAATTCACCCCTCCACTTT
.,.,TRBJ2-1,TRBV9,CASSAGTEYNEQFF,TGTGCCAGCAGCGCGGGAACAGAATACAATGAGCAGTTCTTC
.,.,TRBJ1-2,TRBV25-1,CASSFVGVNYGYTF,TGTGCCAGCAGTTTCGTGGGCGTAAACTATGGCTACACCTTC
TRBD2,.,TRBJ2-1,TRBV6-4,CASSRTSGGYNEQFF,TGTGCCAGCAGTCGGACTAGCGGGGGTTACAATGAGCAGTTCTTC
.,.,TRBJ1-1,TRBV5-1,CASSGPRNTEAFF,TGCGCCAGCAGCGGGCCGAGGAACACTGAAGCTTTCTTT
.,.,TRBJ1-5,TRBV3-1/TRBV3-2,CASSQQISNQPQHF,TGTGCCAGCAGCCAACAGATTAGCAATCAGCCCCAGCATTTT
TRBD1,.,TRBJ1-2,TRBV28,CASSPQDRETRKGYTF,TGTGCCAGCAGTCCACAGGACAGGGAGACTAGAAAAGGCTACACCTTC
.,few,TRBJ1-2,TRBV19,CASSLQGFYGYTF,TGTGCCAGTAGCTTACAGGGCTTCTATGGCTACACCTTC
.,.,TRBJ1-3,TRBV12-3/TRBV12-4,CASSEGLNTIYF,TGTGCCAGCAGCGAGGGTTTGAACACCATATATTTT
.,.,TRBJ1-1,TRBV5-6,CASSMGGLPEAFF,TGTGCCAGCAGCATGGGAGGGCTCCCTGAAGCTTTCTTT
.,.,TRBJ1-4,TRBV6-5,CASSYAGEKLFF,TGTGCCAGCAGTTACGCAGGTGAAAAACTGTTTTTT
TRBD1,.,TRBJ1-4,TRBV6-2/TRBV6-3,CASSKRTGGTEKLFF,TGTGCCAGCAGCAAACGGACAGGTGGGACGGAAAAACTGTTTTTT
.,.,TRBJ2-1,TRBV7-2,CASSLAAAFSSYNEQFF,TGTGCCAGCAGCTTAGCGGCGGCGTTTAGCTCCTACAATGAGCAGTTCTTC
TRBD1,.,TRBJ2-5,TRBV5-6,CASRGTGAQETQYF,TGTGCCAGCAGGGGGACAGGGGCCCAAGAGACCCAGTACTTC
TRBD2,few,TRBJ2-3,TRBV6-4,CASSDSGLAGTGDTQYF,TGTGCCAGCAGTGACTCGGGACTAGCGGGGACGGGAGATACGCAGTATTTT
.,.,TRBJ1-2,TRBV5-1,CASSLVGGTTIYGYTF,TGCGCCAGCAGCTTGGTGGGGGGGACTACGATCTATGGCTACACCTTC
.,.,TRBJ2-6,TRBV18,CASSPPAGEPGANVLTF,TGTGCCAGCTCACCACCCGCAGGGGAACCTGGGGCCAACGTCCTGACTTTC
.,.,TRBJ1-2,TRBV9,CASSVDEGYGYTF,TGTGCCAGCAGCGTAGATGAGGGCTATGGCTACACCTTC
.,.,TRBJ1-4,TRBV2,CASSRTSLNEKLFF,TGTGCCAGCAGTAGAACCTCACTTAATGAAAAACTGTTTTTT
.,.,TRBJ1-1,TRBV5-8,CASSFYRVNTEAFF,TGTGCCAGCAGCTTCTACAGGGTGAACACTGAAGCTTTCTTT
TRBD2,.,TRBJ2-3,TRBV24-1,CATRGTSGDTQYF,TGTGCCACCAGAGGGACTAGCGGAGATACGCAGTATTTT
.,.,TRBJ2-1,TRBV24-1,CATSDTTGIHYNEQFF,TGTGCCACCAGTGACACCACAGGAATCCACTACAATGAGCAGTTCTTC
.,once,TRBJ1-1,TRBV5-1,CASIPHPLVREAFF,TGCGCCAGCATCCCCCATCCTTTGGTACGGGAAGCTTTCTTT
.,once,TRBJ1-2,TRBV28,CASSSNRAGGYTF,TGTGCCAGCAGTTCCAACAGGGCTGGTGGCTACACCTTC
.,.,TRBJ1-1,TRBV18,CASLDLLGRNTEAFF,TGTGCCAGCTTAGACCTGTTGGGGAGGAACACTGAAGCTTTCTTT
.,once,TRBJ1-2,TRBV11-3,CASSSTGGSGYTF,TGTGCCAGCAGTTCCACCGGGGGAAGTGGCTACACCTTC
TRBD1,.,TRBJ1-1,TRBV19,CASSVIGGSNTEAFF,TGTGCCAGTAGTGTTATAGGGGGCTCAAACACTGAAGCTTTCTTT
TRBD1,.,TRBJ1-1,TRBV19,CASSPMTGGVITEAFF,TGTGCCAGTAGTCCAATGACAGGGGGCGTAATTACTGAAGCTTTCTTT
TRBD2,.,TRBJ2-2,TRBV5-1,CASSYGLASGELFF,TGCGCCAGCAGCTACGGACTAGCGAGCGGGGAGCTGTTTTTT
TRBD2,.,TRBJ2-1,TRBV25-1,CASSVYGGSNSNEQFF,TGTGCCAGCAGTGTGTACGGCGGGAGCAACTCCAATGAGCAGTTCTTC
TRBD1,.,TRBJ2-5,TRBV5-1,CASSLGTGGLVETQYF,TGCGCCAGCAGCTTAGGGACAGGGGGCTTGGTAGAGACCCAGTACTTC
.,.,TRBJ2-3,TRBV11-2,CASSVDRTYTDTQYF,TGTGCCAGCAGCGTTGACAGGACGTACACAGATACGCAGTATTTT
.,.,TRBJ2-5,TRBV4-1,CASSQEGTSHLPQETQYF,TGCGCCAGCAGCCAAGAGGGGACTTCTCACCTTCCTCAAGAGACCCAGTACTTC
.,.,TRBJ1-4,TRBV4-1,CASTPRRGGSPATNEKLFF,TGCGCCAGCACCCCAAGAAGAGGGGGTTCACCTGCAACTAATGAAAAACTGTTTTTT
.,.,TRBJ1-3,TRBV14,CASSQRQAVSGNTIYF,TGTGCCAGCAGCCAGAGACAGGCGGTCTCTGGAAACACCATATATTTT
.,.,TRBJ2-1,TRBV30,CACLQGRSYNEQFF,TGTGCCTGCCTACAGGGTCGGTCCTACAATGAGCAGTTCTTC
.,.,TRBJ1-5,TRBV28,CASSGLVSQHF,TGTGCCAGCTCTGGCCTCGTGTCCCAGCATTTT
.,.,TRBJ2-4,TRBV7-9,CASSPGGWTDIQYF,TGTGCCAGCAGCCCCGGCGGGTGGACTGACATTCAGTACTTC
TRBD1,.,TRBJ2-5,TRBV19,CASSGPRDRGRQETQYF,TGTGCCAGTAGTGGACCCCGGGACAGGGGGCGCCAAGAGACCCAGTACTTC
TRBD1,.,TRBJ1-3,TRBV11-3,CASSLRATGRNTIYF,TGTGCCAGCAGCTTAAGGGCGACAGGGAGAAACACCATATATTTT
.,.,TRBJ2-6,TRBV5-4,CASSTRGPSGANVLTF,TGTGCCAGCAGCACCCGAGGCCCCTCTGGGGCCAACGTCCTGACTTTC
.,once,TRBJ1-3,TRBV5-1,CASSLGARSGNTIYF,TGCGCCAGCAGCTTGGGGGCTCGCTCTGGAAACACCATATATTTT